The 8 T cell receptor beta chains below were found in one sample sequenced in a study of liver allograft versus peripheral blood T cells. The wider study: Transplanted-liver T cell receptor repertoires were compared with recipients' peripheral blood repertoires.

MiXCR, applied by TCRdb to the reads, yields one record per CDR3 protein. Of several thousand distinct CDR3 sequences detected, around a sixth appear once; the ten largest clones hold about 8%. These receptors all come from a human patient who had a liver transplant. Some T cells may have come from the graft donor.

Notes on this clonotype: A much larger clone lies one base from this, so it may be a read error. V is TRBV25-1 and J is TRBJ1-4; D is perhaps TRBD1 (5 bases). The CDR3 sequence is 12 residues long. From germline, CDR1 is MGHDK and CDR2 SYGVNS. The CDR3 DNA is TGTGCCAGCAGGGCAGGGAATGAAAACCTGTTTTTT. Residues: CASRAGNENLFF.

There are a few counts of this clonotype. The genes are TRBV7-9 and TRBJ2-1; D ambiguous. Germline CDR1 reads SEHNR; CDR2 reads FQNEAQ (reference sequence). The CDR3 length is 11 residues. V lost 11 bases, J lost 9 bases, and 14 bases lay in between. CDR3 DNA sequence: TGTGCCGGCTCAGAAGGGTCTGAGCAGTTCTTC. This translates into CAGSEGSEQFF.

The chain uses TRBV5-1 and TRBJ2-2, with 7 nucleotides matching TRBD1. The CDR3 extends over 15 amino acids. Germline V gene lookup returns CDR1 SGHRS and CDR2 YFSETQ. V lost 6 bases, J lost 6 bases, and 11 bases stayed unmatched. CDR3 nucleotide sequence: TGCGCCAGCATGATCGCACAGGGGTTCGCCGGGGAGCTGTTTTTT. The encoded protein is CASMIAQGFAGELFF.

This clonotype was seen at least ten times. The chain couples TRBV12-5 to TRBJ1-1; D is uncertain. With 6 bases removed from V and 2 bases from J, the gap between germline ends came to 10 bases. The CDR3 has 13 amino acids. CDR1 LGHNT and CDR2 FRNRAP come from the germline V gene. CDR3: CASGPTPNTEAFF. DNA of the CDR3: TGTGCTAGTGGCCCGACTCCCAACACTGAAGCTTTCTTT. The variable domain in full, completed from reference TRBV12-5 and TRBJ1-1, reads DARVTQTPRHKVTEMGQEVTMRCQPILGHNTVFWYRQTMMQGLELLAYFRNRAPLDDSGMPKDRFSAEMPDATLATLKIQPSEPRDSAVYFCASGPTPNTEAFFGQGTRLTVV.

This clonotype showed up many times. The rearrangement links TRBV20-1 to TRBJ1-4; D gene ambiguous. The CDR3 is made up of 15 amino acids. Trimming stripped 3 bases from V and 2 bases from J, with 13 bases between. The germline V gene encodes CDR1 DFQATT and CDR2 SNEGSKA (reference sequence). The CDR3 nucleotides read TGCAGTGCTAGGGGGAGGCTACTCACTAATGAAAAACTGTTTTTT. Its protein product is CSARGRLLTNEKLFF.

The chain couples TRBV5-1 to TRBJ1-4; D not certain. Deletions cut 9 bases from V and 0 bases from J, with 21 bases between. The germline CDR1 and CDR2 sequences are SGHRS and YFSETQ. The CDR3 sequence is 17 residues long. The CDR3 sequence is CATRPGASFATNEKLFF. The CDR3 DNA sequence: TGCGCCACTCGTCCGGGAGCCAGCTTTGCAACTAATGAAAAACTGTTTTTT.

J is TRBJ2-1 and V is TRBV6-5; 10 nucleotides line up with TRBD1. Germline V lookup: CDR1 MNHEY, CDR2 SVGAGI. CDR3 length equals 15 residues. The trim removed 6 bases at V and 8 bases at J, leaving 10 bases unmatched. CDR3 sequence: CASRSRDRGLHEQFF. CDR3 DNA: TGTGCCAGCAGATCACGGGACAGGGGTCTCCATGAGCAGTTCTTC.

The sample holds many counts of this clonotype. The rearrangement links TRBV6-1 to TRBJ1-4; 9 bases align to TRBD1. The V segment lost 7 bases and the J segment 0 bases; nucleotides outside the gene matches: 9. Germline CDR1 reads MNHNS; CDR2 reads SASEGT. The CDR3 totals 17 residues. The CDR3 sequence: CASNGQGSSATNEKLFF. Here the CDR3 DNA reads TGTGCCAGCAATGGACAGGGGAGCTCGGCAACTAATGAAAAACTGTTTTTT.